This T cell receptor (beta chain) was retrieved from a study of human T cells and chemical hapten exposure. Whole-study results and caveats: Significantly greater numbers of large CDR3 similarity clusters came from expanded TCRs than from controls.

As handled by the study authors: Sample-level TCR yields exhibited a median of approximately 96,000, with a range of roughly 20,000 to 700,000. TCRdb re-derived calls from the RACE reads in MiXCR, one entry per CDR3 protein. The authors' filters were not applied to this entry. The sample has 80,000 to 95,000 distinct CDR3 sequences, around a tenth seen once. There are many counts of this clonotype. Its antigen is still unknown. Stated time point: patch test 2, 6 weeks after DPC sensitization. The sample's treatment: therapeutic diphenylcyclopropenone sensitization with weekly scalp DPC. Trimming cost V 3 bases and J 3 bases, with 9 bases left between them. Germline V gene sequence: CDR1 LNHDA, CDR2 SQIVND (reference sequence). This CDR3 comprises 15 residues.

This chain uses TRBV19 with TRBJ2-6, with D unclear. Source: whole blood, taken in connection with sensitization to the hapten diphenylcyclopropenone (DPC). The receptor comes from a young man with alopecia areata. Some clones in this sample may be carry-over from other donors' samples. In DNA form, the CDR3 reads TGTGCCAGTAGTATTTCTGTCGGTGGGGCCAACGTCCTGACTTTC. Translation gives CASSISVGGANVLTF.